This T cell receptor beta chain was captured in a study of cytomegalovirus exposure and HLA in healthy donors. At the level of the study: Across some 400 genotyped donors, 81% landed in the Caucasian-associated ancestry cluster. Regarding the study as a whole: Versus the approximately 700-donor mean, an Asian-associated ancestry cluster reportedly showed fewer N-insertions in a later analysis. Upon later analysis, HLA-associated TCR beta chains proved more clonally expanded than other, equally common chains.

The germline V gene encodes CDR1 WNHNN and CDR2 SYGVQD (reference sequence). V lost 6 bases and J 2 bases, leaving 5 bases between the germline ends. The CDR3 covers 12 residues. PCR primers comprised 60 Vbeta and 13 Jbeta primers. In the authors' workflow: Among the unique TCR beta chains that a later analysis counted, about 81 million in all, roughly 10 million were shared. Some clones are missing from TCRdb's copy, which holds only in-frame ones; the method was immunoSEQ multiplex PCR. D and trimming come from the DNA, and the V and J calls and clone size come from that table. In the table there are about 180,000 clones, 81% of which are singletons. Comment on this clone: Its antigen is currently unknown.

This rearrangement joins TRBV10-1 to TRBJ1-5; D uncertain. The specimen was PBMCs. This TCR came from a woman between 18 and 29 years old in good health and CMV-seropositive. The CDR3 DNA sequence: TGCGCCAGCAGCCAGGGCAATCAGCCCCAGCATTTT. Its translation: CASSQGNQPQHF.